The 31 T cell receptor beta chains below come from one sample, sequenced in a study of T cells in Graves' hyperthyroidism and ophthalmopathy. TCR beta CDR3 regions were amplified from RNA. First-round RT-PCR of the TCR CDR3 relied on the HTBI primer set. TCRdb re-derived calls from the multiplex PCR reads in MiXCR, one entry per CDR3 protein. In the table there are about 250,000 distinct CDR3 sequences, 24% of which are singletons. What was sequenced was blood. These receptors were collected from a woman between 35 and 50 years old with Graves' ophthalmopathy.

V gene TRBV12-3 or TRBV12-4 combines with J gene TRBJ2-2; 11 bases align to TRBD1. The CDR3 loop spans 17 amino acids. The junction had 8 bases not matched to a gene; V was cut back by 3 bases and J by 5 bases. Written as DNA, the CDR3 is TGTGCCAGCAGTTTGCCCGGGACAGGGGGTCGGACCGGGGAGCTGTTTTTT. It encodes CASSLPGTGGRTGELFF.

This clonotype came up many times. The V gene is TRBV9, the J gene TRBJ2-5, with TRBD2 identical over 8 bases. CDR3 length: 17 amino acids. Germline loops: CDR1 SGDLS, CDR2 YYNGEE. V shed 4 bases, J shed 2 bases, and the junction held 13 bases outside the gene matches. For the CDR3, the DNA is TGTGCCAGCAGCAAATCGCCGGGACTAGGAAGTCAAGAGACCCAGTACTTC. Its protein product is CASSKSPGLGSQETQYF.

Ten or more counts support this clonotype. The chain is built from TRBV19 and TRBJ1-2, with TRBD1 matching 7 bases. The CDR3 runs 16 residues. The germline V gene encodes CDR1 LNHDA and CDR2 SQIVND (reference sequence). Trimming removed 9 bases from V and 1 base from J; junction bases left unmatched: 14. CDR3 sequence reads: CASGGGTEIFNYGYTF. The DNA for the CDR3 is TGTGCCAGCGGGGGCGGGACAGAGATTTTTAACTATGGCTACACCTTC.

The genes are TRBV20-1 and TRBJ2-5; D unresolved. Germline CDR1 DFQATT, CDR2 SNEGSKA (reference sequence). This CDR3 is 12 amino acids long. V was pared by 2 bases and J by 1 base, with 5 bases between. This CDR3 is CSARRGQETQYF. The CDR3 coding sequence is TGCAGTGCTAGACGCGGCCAAGAGACCCAGTACTTC.

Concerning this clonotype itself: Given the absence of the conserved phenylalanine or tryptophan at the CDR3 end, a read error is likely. CDR3 loop: CASSQGLGDQETQYS. The CDR3 bases are TGTGCCAGCAGCCAGGGTTTAGGCGACCAAGAGACTCAGTACTCC. The chain recombines TRBV3-1 with TRBJ2-5; D gene ambiguous. The length of the CDR3 is 15 residues. From germline, CDR1 is LGHDT and CDR2 YNNKEL (reference sequence).

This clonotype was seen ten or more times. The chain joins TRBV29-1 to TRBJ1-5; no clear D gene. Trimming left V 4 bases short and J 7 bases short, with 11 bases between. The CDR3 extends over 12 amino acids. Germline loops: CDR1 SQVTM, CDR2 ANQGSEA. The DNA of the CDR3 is TGCAGCGTTGGCGGGCCGGGGCAGCCCCAGCATTTT. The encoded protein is CSVGGPGQPQHF.

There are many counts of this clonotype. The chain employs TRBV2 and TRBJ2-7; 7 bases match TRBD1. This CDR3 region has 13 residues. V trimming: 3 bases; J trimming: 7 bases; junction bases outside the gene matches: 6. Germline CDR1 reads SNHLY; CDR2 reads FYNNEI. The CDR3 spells CASSEGTVEEQYF. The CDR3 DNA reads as TGTGCCAGCAGTGAGGGGACAGTTGAGGAGCAGTACTTC.

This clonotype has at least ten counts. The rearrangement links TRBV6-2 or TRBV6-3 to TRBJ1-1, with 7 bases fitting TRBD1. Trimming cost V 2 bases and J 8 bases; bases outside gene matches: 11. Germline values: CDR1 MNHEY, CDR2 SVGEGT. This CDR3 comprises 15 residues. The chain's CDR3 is CASSYRRTGPGEAFF. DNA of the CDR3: TGTGCCAGCAGTTACCGCAGGACAGGCCCAGGCGAAGCTTTCTTT.

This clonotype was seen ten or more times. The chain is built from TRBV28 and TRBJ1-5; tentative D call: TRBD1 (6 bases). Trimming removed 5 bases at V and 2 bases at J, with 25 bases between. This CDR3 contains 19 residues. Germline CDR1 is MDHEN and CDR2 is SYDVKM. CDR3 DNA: TGTGCCAGCAGTCCCTCCTCCCGCCAAGGACAGTATCGCAATCAGCCCCAGCATTTT. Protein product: CASSPSSRQGQYRNQPQHF.

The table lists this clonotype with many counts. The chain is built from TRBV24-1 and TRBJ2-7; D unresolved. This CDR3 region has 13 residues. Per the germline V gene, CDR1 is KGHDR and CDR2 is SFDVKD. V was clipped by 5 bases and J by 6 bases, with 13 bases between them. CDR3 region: CATSVSALGEQYF. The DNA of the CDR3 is TGTGCCACCAGTGTCTCGGCTCTGGGCGAGCAGTACTTC.

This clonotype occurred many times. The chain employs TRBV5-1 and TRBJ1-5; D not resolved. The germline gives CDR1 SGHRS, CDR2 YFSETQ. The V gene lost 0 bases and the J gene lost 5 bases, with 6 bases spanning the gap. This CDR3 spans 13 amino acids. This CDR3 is CASSLGSYQPQHF. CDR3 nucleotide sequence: TGCGCCAGCAGCTTGGGCAGTTATCAGCCCCAGCATTTT.

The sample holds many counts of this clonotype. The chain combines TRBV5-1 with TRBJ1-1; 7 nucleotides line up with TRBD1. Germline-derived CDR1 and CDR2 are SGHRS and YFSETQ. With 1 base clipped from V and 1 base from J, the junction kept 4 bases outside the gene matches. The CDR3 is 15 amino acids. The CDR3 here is CASSLREGANTEAFF. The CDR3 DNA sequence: TGCGCCAGCAGCTTGAGGGAGGGGGCGAACACTGAAGCTTTCTTT.

CDR3 sequence: CASSRQGAETQYF. In DNA, the CDR3 is TGTGCCAGCAGTAGACAGGGAGCAGAGACCCAGTACTTC. The chain couples TRBV27 to TRBJ2-5, with TRBD1 matching over 7 bases. Trimming cost V 5 bases and J 4 bases; bases outside gene matches: 4. The CDR3 runs to 13 residues. Germline CDR1 and CDR2: MNHEY and SMNVEV (reference sequence).

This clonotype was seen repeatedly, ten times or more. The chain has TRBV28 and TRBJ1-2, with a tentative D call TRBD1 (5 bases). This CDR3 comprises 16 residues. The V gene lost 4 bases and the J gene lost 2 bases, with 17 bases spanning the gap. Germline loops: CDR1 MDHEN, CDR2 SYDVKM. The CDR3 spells CASSSLHQTENYGYTF. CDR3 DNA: TGTGCCAGCAGTTCGCTCCACCAGACAGAAAACTATGGCTACACCTTC.

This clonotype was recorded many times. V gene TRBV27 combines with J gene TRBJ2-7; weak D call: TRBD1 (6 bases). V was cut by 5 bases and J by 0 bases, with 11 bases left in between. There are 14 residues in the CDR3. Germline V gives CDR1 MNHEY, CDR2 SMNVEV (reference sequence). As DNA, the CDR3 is TGTGCCAGCAGTCCCGACAGGCGCTCCTACGAGCAGTACTTC. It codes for CASSPDRRSYEQYF.

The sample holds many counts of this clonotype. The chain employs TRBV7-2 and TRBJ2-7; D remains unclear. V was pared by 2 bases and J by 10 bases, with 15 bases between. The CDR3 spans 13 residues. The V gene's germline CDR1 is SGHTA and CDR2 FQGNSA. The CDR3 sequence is CASSLPGPDRQYF. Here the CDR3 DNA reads TGTGCCAGCAGCTTACCAGGACCCGACCGTCAGTACTTC.

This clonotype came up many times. CDR3 protein: CASSEAVAEAGTQYF. In nucleotides, the CDR3 is TGTGCCAGCAGTGAAGCTGTAGCGGAGGCTGGGACCCAGTACTTC. The chain combines TRBV2 with TRBJ2-5; tentative D call: TRBD2 (6 bases). V was cut by 0 bases and J by 7 bases, with 15 bases left in between. The CDR3 runs 15 residues. Per germline, CDR1 SNHLY and CDR2 FYNNEI.

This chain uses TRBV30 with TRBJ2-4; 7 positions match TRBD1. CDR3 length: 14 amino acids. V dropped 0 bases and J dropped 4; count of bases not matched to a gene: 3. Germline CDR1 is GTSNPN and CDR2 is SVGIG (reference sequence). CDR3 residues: CAWSVGDRKNIQYF. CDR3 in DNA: TGTGCCTGGAGTGTAGGGGACAGAAAAAACATTCAGTACTTC.

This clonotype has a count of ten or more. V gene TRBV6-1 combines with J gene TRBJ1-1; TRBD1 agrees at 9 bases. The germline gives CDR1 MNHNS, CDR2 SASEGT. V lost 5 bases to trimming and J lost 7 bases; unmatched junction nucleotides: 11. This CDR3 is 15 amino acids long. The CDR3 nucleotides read TGTGCCAGCAGTCTTAGGACAGGGGCCCGTGATGAAGCTTTCTTT. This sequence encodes CASSLRTGARDEAFF.

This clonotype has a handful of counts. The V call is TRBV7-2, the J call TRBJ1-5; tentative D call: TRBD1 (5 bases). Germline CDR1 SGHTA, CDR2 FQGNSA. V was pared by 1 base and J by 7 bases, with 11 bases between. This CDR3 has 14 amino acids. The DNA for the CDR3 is TGTGCCAGCAGCTTAGACGCCAGGGTCCAGCCCCAGCATTTT. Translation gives CASSLDARVQPQHF. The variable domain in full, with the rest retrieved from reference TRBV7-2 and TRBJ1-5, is GAGVSQSPSNKVTEKGKDVELRCDPISGHTALYWYRQSLGQGLEFLIYFQGNSAPDKSGLPSDRFSAERTGGSVSTLTIQRTQQEDSAVYLCASSLDARVQPQHFGDGTRLSIL.

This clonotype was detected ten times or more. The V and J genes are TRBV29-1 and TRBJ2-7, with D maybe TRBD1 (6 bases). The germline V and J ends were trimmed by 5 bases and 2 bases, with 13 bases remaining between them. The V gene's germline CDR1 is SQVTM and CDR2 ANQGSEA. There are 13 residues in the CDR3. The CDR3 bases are TGCAGCGTTTCAGAACAGGGAGCCTACGAGCAGTACTTC. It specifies CSVSEQGAYEQYF.

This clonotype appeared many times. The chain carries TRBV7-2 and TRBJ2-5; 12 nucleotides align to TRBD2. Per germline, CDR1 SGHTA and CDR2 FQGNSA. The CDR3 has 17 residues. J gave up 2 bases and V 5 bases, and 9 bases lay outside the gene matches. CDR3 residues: CASSPRLAGVGQETQYF. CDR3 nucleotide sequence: TGTGCCAGCAGCCCGCGACTAGCGGGAGTAGGGCAAGAGACCCAGTACTTC.

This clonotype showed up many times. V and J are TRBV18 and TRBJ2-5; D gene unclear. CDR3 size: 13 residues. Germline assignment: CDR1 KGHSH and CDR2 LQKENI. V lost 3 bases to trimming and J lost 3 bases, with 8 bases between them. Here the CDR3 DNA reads TGTGCCAGCTCACCTGATCAAAAAGAGACCCAGTACTTC. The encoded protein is CASSPDQKETQYF.

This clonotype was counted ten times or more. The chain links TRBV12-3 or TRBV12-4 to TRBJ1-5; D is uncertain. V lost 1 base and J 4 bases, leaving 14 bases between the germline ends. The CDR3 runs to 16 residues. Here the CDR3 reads CASSLGKKGPNQPQHF. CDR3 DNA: TGTGCCAGCAGTTTAGGGAAGAAAGGGCCTAATCAGCCCCAGCATTTT.

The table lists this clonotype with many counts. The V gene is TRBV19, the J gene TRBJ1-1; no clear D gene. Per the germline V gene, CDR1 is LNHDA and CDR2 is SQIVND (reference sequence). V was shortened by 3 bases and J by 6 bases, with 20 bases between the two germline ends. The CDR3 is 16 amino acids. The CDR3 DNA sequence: TGTGCCAGTAGTATTTATTTGACAAAACGGTTGGCTGAAGCTTTCTTT. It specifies CASSIYLTKRLAEAFF.

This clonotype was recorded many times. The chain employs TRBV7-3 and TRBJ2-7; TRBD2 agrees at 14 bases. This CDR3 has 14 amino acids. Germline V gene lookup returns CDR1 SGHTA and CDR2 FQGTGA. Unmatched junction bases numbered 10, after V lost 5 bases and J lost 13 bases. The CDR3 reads CASSPGLAGAPPYF. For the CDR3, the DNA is TGTGCCAGCAGCCCGGGACTAGCGGGAGCCCCACCCTACTTC.

In DNA form, the CDR3 reads TGCGCCAGCAGCCAAGGGCAAGGACGGAGCAAGGAGGAGACCCAGTACTTC. Its translation: CASSQGQGRSKEETQYF. J is TRBJ2-5 and V is TRBV4-1; D ambiguous. The CDR3 covers 17 residues. The ends were cut back, 1 base at V and 5 bases at J, with 20 bases in the middle. From germline, CDR1 is MGHRA and CDR2 YSYEKL.

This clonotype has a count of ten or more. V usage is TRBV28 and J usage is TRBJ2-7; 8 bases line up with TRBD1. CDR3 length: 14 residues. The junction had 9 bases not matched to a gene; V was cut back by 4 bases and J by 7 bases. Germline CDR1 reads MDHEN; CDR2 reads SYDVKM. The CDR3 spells CASSSRTGYSEQYF. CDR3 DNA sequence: TGTGCCAGCAGTTCCCGGACAGGGTATTCTGAGCAGTACTTC.

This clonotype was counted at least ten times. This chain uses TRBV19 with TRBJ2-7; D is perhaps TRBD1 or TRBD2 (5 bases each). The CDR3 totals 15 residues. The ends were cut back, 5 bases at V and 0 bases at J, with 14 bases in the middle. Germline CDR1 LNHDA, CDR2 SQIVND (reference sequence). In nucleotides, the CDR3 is TGTGCCAGTAGTCCGGGGACGGCGAGCTCCTACGAGCAGTACTTC. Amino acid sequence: CASSPGTASSYEQYF.

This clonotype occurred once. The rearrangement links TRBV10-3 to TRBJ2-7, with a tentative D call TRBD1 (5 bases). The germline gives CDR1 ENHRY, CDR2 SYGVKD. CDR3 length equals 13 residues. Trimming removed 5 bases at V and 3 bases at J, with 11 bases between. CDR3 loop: CAISKAGLYEQYF. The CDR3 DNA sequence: TGTGCCATCAGTAAAGCAGGGCTCTACGAGCAGTACTTC.

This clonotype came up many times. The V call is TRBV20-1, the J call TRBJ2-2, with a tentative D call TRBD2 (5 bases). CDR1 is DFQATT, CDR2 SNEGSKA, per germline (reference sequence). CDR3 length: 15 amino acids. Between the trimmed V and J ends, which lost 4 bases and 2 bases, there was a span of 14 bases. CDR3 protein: CSAIAGLKNTGELFF. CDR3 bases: TGCAGTGCTATTGCGGGCTTAAAAAACACCGGGGAGCTGTTTTTT.